The source of this T cell receptor beta chain is a study of identical twins. TCRdb re-called the 5' RACE reads through MiXCR, storing one row per CDR3 protein. The sample contains about 920,000 distinct CDR3 sequences, 12% of which appear only once. Germline values: CDR1 DFQATT, CDR2 SNEGSKA (reference sequence). V dropped 3 bases and J dropped 0 bases, with 17 bases sitting between them. The CDR3 is made up of 17 amino acids. This clonotype appeared a few times. These data also formed part of another study, on yellow fever vaccine responses in identical twins.

The sequence came from a woman aged 18-29 years in good health. Sample: PBMCs. The chain joins TRBV20-1 to TRBJ2-2; D is perhaps TRBD1 or TRBD2 (5 bases each). The CDR3 region has the DNA TGCAGTGCTAGGCTCCGTGGTGGGACCTCGAACACCGGGGAGCTGTTTTTT. Amino acid sequence: CSARLRGGTSNTGELFF.